Described below is a single TCR beta chain sequence and its context. This clonotype was picked up a small number of times. Its antigen is not yet known. It has no much larger one-base neighbor in the sample; base qualities were not kept. The sample comes from a study of T-cell memory formation after mild COVID-19 (dated by TCRdb to the early 2020s). Regarding the complete study: TCR sequence clusters from the two donors were found to be largely donor specific. T-cell clones expanding and contracting after mild COVID-19 in two donors were tracked by longitudinal TCRalpha and TCRbeta repertoire sequencing. The cohort was made up of two young adult volunteers, one female and one male, who were previously healthy.

Sequencing took place on an Illumina NovaSeq 6000. TCRalpha and TCRbeta cDNA libraries were constructed by 5'RACE with constant-segment primers, with sample barcodes and unique molecular identifiers being introduced. Trizol reagent was used to extract RNA from every sample. Amplification of the libraries took two PCR steps, and the second step added a second sample barcode plus Illumina TruSeq adapters. Libraries were sequenced on an Illumina NovaSeq with 2 x 150 bp paired-end reads. Per the authors' processing: With migec v1.2.7, reads were demultiplexed and then collapsed into UMI-guided consensus sequences. Using mixcr v2.1.11, UMI consensuses were aligned to TRA and TRB V and J templates and then assembled into clonotypes. A clonotype was counted as expanded or contracted only if both edgeR and NoisET called the change significant, with noise models trained on biological replicates. edgeR calls used a false discovery rate-adjusted p below 0.01 and a log2 fold-change threshold of 1. As an exploratory analysis of dynamics, max-normalized trajectories of the 1000 most abundant clonotypes were examined by PCA with hierarchical clustering. The CD4 or CD8 phenotype of responding clones was assigned using the separately sequenced CD4+ and CD8+ repertoires. The public reads were quality trimmed at Q25 with fastp and then assembled into clones with MiXCR by TCRdb, keeping productive beta chains. Each record represents a unique CDR3 protein, reported with the most common genes and DNA among its rows. For this entry, the V and J calls and clone size follow TCRdb and not the study's own pipeline. This sample comprises 350,000 to 500,000 distinct CDR3 sequences, around 17% of them detected only once. Of the sample, 20% to 25% is held by the ten largest clones.

Ficoll-Paque density gradient centrifugation was used to isolate PBMCs. Overall study outcomes, separate from this receptor: Contracting CD4+ clones were located mainly in the CM and EM memory subsets, whereas CD8+ clones were found to be enriched in EMRA. Some responding clones were detected in pre-infection memory, suggesting pre-existing cross-reactive memory T cells joined the SARS-CoV-2 response. The second-wave clones that peaked on day 37 were not confirmed to be SARS-CoV-2 specific. The study covered only a couple of mild cases, and larger cohorts including severe cases with pre-infection samples were considered necessary. Clones that contracted from day 15 to 85 showed balanced CD4/CD8 phenotypes, whereas a second wave of clones that expanded from day 15 to 37 leaned towards CD4+.

The TCR originated in a young man who had mild COVID-19 (a few samples of this study predate the infection). The sample titles of this study are shuffled in the database, so cell type and time point are left out; the donor was told from shared clones. Input material: PBMCs or a T cell subset sorted from them (not recorded which).

This receptor carries the CDR3 CSADSGNSYEQYF. The bases are TGCAGTGCAGATAGCGGGAACTCCTACGAGCAGTACTTC. The sequence links TRBV20-1 to TRBJ2-7, and 8 bases in between align with TRBD2. The cysteine opens and the phenylalanine closes a CDR3 of 13 amino acids. Only the CDR3 region is kept as DNA, spanning 39 bases read in frame from base 1. Relative to germline, V is missing 6 bases and J is missing 0 bases, with 4 bases of the junction outside any gene match. Taken from the germline V gene (reference sequence), the CDR1 and CDR2 loops are DFQATT and SNEGSKA.